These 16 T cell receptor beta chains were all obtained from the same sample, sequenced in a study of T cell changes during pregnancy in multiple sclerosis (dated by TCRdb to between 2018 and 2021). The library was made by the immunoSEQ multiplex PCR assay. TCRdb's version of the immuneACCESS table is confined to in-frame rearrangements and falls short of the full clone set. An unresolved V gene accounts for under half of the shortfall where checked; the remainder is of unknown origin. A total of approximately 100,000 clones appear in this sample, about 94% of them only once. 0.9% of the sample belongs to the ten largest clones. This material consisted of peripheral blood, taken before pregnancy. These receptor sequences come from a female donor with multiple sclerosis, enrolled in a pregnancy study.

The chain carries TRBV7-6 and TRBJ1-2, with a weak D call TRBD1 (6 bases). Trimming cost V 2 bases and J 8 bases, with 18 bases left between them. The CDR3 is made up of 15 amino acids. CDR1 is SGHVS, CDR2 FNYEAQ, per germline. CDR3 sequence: CASSLRLRGHEGYTF. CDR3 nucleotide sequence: TGTGCCAGCAGCTTAAGGCTCAGGGGACACGAAGGCTACACCTTC.

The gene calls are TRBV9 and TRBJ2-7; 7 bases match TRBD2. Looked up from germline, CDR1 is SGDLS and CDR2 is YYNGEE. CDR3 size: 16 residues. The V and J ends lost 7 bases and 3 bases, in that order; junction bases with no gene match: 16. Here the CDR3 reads CASSPTRSGVRYEQYF. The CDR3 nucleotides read TGTGCCAGCTCCCCCACGAGAAGCGGGGTCCGCTACGAGCAGTACTTC.

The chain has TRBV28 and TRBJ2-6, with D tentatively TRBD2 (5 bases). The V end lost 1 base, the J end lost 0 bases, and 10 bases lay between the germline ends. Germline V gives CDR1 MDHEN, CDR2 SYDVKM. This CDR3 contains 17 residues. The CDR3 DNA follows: TGTGCCAGCAGTTTATTGGGGAGAAACTCTGGGGCCAACGTCCTGACTTTC. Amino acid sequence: CASSLLGRNSGANVLTF.

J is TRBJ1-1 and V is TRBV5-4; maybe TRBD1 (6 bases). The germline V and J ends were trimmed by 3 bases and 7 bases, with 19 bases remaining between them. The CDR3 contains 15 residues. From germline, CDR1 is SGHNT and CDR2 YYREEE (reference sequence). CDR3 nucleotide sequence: TGTGCCAGCAGCTCGAACCGTGGGGGGGCGAGTGAAGCTTTCTTT. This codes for CASSSNRGGASEAFF. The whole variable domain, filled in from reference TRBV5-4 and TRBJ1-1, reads ETGVTQSPTHLIKTRGQQVTLRCSSQSGHNTVSWYQQALGQGPQFIFQYYREEENGRGNFPPRFSGLQFPNYSSELNVNALELDDSALYLCASSSNRGGASEAFFGQGTRLTVV.

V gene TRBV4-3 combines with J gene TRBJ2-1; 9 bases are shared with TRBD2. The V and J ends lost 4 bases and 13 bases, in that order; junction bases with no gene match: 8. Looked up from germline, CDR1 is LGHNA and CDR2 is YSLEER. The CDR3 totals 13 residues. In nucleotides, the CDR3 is TGCGCCAGCAGCCCGTTAGCGGGAGCGGCCCAGTTCTTC. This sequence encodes CASSPLAGAAQFF.

The CDR3 sequence: CASSEGTVLNPYEQYF. The CDR3 bases are TGTGCCAGCAGTGAAGGGACAGTGCTAAACCCCTACGAGCAGTACTTC. The chain employs TRBV6-1 and TRBJ2-7, with a possible D match to TRBD1 (6 bases). Trimming took 1 base from V and 2 from J, leaving 15 bases between them. The germline V gene encodes CDR1 MNHNS and CDR2 SASEGT. The CDR3 covers 16 residues.

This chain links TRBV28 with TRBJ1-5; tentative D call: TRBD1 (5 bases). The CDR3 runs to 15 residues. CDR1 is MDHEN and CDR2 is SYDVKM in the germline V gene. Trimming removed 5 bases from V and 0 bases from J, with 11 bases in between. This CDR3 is CASSLQVPSNQPQHF. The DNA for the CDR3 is TGTGCCAGCAGTCTACAGGTTCCTAGCAATCAGCCCCAGCATTTT. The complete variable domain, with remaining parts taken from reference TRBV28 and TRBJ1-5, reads DVKVTQSSRYLVKRTGEKVFLECVQDMDHENMFWYRQDPGLGLRLIYFSYDVKMKEKGDIPEGYSVSREKKERFSLILESASTNQTSMYLCASSLQVPSNQPQHFGDGTRLSIL.

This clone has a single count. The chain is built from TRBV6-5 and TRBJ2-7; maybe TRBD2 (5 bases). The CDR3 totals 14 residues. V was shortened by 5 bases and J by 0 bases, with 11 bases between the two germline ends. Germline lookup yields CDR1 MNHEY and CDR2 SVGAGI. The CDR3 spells CASSSRRGSYEQYF. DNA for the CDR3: TGTGCCAGCAGTAGTAGACGGGGCTCCTACGAGCAGTACTTC.

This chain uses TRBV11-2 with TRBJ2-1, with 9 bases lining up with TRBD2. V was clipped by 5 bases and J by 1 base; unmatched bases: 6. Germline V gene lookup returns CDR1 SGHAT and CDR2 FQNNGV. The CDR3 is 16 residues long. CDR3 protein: CASSPKAGGSYNEQFF. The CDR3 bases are TGTGCCAGCAGCCCAAAAGCGGGAGGTTCCTACAATGAGCAGTTCTTC.

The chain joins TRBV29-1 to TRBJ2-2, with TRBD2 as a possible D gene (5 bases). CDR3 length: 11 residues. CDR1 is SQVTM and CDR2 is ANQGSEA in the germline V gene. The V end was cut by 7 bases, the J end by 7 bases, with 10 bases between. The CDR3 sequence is CSAGDVGELFF. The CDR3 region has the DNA TGCAGCGCCGGGGATGTCGGGGAGCTGTTTTTT.

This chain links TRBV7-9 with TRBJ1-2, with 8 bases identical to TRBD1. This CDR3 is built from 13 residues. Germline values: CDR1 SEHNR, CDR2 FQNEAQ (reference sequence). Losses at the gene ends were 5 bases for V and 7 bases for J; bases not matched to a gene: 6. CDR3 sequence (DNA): TGTGCCAGCAGCGGGGGACAGGCGAGTGGCTACACCTTC. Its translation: CASSGGQASGYTF.

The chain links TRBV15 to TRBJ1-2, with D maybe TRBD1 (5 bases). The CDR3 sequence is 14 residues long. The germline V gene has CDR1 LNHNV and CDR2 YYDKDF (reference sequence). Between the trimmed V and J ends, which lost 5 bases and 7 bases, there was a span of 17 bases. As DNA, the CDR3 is TGTGCCACCAGCGCTTCACCTCCGGGGGGTGGCTACACCTTC. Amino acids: CATSASPPGGGYTF. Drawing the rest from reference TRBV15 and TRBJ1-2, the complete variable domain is DAMVIQNPRYQVTQFGKPVTLSCSQTLNHNVMYWYQQKSSQAPKLLFHYYDKDFNNEADTPDNFQSRRPNTSFCFLDIRSPGLGDTAMYLCATSASPPGGGYTFGSGTRLTVV.

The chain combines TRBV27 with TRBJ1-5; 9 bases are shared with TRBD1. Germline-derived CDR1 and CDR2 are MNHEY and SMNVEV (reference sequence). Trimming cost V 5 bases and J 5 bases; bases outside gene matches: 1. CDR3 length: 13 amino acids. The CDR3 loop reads CASSGTGYQPQHF. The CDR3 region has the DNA TGTGCCAGCAGTGGGACAGGGTATCAGCCCCAGCATTTT.

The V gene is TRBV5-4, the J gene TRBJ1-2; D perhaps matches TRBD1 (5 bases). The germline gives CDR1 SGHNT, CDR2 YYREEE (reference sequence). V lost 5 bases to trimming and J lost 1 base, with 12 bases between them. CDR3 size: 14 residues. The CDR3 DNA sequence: TGTGCCAGCAGGTCCCCGGGGGATAACTATGGCTACACCTTC. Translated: CASRSPGDNYGYTF.

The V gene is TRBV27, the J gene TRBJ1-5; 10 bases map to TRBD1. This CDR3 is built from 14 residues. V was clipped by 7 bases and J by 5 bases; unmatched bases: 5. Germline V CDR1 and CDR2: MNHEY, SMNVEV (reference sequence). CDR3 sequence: CASTLTGGDQPQHF. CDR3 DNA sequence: TGTGCCAGCACCCTGACAGGGGGCGATCAGCCCCAGCATTTT.

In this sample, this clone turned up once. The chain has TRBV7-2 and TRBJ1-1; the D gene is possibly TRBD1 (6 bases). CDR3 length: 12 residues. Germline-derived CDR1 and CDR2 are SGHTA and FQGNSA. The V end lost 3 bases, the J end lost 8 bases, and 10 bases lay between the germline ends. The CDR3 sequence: CASSFPQGEAFF. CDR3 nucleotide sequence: TGTGCCAGCAGCTTCCCTCAGGGGGAAGCTTTCTTT.